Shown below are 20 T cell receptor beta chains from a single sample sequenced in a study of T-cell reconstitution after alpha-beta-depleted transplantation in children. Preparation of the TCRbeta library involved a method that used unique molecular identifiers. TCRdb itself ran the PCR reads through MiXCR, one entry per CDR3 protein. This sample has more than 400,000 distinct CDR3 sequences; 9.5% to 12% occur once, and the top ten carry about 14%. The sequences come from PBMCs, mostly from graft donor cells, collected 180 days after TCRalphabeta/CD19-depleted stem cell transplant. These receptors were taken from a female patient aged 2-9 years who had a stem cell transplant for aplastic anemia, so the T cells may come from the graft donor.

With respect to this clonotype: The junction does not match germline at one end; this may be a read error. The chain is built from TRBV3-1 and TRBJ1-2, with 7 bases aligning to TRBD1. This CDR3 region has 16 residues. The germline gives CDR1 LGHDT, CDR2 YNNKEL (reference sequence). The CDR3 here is CASSQRENRGLDGDTF. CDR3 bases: TGTGCCAGCAGCCAGAGAGAAAACAGGGGCCTCGATGGCGACACCTTC. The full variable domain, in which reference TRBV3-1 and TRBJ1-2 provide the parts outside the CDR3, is DTAVSQTPKYLVTQMGNDKSIKCEQNLGHDTMYWYKQDSKKFLKIMFSYNNKELIINETVPNRFSPKSPDKAHLNLHINSLELGDSAVYFCASSQRENRGLDGDTFGSGTRLTVV.

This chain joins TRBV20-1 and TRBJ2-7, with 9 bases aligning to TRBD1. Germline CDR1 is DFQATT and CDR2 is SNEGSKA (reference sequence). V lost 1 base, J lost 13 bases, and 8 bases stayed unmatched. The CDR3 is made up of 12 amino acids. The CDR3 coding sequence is TGCAGTGCTAGAGTCTCCGGGACAGGGACATACTTC. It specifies CSARVSGTGTYF.

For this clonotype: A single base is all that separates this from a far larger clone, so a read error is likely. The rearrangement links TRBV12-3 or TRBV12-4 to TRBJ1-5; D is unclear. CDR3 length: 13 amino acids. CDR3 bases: TGTCCCAGCAGTTTGGGGAGCAATCAGCCCCAGCATTTT. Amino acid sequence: CPSSLGSNQPQHF.

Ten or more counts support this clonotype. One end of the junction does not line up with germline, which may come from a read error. The CDR3 spells CASSLDRVQETQYF. As DNA, the CDR3 is TGTGCCAGCAGTTTAGACAGGGTCCAAGAGACCCAGTACTTC. This sequence joins TRBV7-2 and TRBJ2-5; 7 bases line up with TRBD1. CDR1 is SGHTA and CDR2 is FQGNSA in the germline V gene. The CDR3 consists of 14 residues.

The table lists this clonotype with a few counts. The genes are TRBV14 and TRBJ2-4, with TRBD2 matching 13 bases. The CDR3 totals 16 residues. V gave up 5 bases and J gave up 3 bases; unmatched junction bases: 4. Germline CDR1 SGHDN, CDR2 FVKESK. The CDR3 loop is CASSGTSGISKNIQYF. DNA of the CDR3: TGTGCCAGCAGCGGGACTAGCGGGATTAGCAAAAACATTCAGTACTTC.

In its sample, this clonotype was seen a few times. CDR3: CSVKQRGEETQYF. Written as DNA, the CDR3 is TGCAGCGTTAAACAGCGGGGGGAAGAGACCCAGTACTTC. This chain joins TRBV29-1 and TRBJ2-5; 9 nucleotides match TRBD2. V was pared by 5 bases and J by 3 bases, with 4 bases of the junction left unmatched. The CDR3 contains 13 residues. Germline V CDR1 and CDR2: SQVTM, ANQGSEA.

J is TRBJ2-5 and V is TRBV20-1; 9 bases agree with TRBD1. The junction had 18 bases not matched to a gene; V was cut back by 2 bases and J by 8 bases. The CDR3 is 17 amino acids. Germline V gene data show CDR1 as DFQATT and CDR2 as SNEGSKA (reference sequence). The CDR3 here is CSARKDRGSGELGTQYF. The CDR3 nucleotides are TGCAGTGCTAGAAAGGACAGGGGAAGTGGGGAGCTAGGAACCCAGTACTTC.

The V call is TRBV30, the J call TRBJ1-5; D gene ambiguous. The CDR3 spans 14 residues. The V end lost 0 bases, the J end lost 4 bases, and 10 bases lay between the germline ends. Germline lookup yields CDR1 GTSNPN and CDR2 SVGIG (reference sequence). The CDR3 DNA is TGTGCCTGGAGTGTACTGGCGGGGAATCAGCCCCAGCATTTT. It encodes CAWSVLAGNQPQHF.

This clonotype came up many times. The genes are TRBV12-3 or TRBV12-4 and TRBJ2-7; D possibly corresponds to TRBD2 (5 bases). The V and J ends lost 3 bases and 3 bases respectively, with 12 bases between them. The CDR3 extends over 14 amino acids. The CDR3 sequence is CASSFGGSYYEQYF. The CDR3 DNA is TGTGCCAGCAGTTTCGGCGGGTCCTACTACGAGCAGTACTTC.

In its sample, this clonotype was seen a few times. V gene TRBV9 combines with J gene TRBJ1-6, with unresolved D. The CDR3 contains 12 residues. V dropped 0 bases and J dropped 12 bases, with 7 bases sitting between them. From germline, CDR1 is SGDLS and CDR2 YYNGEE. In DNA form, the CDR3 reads TGTGCCAGCAGCGTAGTTCGGGGACCCCTCCACTTT. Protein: CASSVVRGPLHF.

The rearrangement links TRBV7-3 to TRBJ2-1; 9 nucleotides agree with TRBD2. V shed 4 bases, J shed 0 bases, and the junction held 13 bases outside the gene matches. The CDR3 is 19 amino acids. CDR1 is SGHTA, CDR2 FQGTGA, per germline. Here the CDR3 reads CASSSWGLAFTSSYNEQFF. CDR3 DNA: TGTGCCAGCAGCTCATGGGGACTAGCCTTTACATCCTCCTACAATGAGCAGTTCTTC. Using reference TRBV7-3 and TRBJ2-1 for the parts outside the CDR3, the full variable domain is GAGVSQTPSNKVTEKGKYVELRCDPISGHTALYWYRQSLGQGPEFLIYFQGTGAADDSGLPNDRFFAVRPEGSVSTLKIQRTERGDSAVYLCASSSWGLAFTSSYNEQFFGPGTRLTVL.

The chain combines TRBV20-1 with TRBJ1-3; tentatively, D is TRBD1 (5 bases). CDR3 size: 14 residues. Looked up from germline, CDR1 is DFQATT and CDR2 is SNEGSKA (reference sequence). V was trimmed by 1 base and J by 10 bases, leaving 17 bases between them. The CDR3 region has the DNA TGCAGTGCTAGAGTTAAGAGGGGTGGAGGTACCATATATTTT. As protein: CSARVKRGGGTIYF.

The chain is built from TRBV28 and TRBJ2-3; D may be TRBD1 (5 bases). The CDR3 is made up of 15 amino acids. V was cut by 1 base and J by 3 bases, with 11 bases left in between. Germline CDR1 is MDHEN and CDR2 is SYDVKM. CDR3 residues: CASSLFQGSTDTQYF. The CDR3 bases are TGTGCCAGCAGTTTATTTCAGGGTTCGACAGATACGCAGTATTTT. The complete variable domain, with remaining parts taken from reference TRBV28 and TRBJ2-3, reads DVKVTQSSRYLVKRTGEKVFLECVQDMDHENMFWYRQDPGLGLRLIYFSYDVKMKEKGDIPEGYSVSREKKERFSLILESASTNQTSMYLCASSLFQGSTDTQYFGPGTRLTVL.

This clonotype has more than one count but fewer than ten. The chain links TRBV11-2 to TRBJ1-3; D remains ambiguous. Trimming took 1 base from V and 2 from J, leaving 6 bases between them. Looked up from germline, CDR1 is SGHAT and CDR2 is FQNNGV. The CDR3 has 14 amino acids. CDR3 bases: TGTGCCAGCAGCTTAGGCCTTACTGGAAACACCATATATTTT. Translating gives CASSLGLTGNTIYF. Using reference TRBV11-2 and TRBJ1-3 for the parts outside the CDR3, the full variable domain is EAGVAQSPRYKIIEKRQSVAFWCNPISGHATLYWYQQILGQGPKLLIQFQNNGVVDDSQLPKDRFSAERLKGVDSTLKIQPAKLEDSAVYLCASSLGLTGNTIYFGEGSWLTVV.

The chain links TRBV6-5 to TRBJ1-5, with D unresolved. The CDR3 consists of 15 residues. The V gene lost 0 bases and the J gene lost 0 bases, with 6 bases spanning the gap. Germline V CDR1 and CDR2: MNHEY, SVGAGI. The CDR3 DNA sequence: TGTGCCAGCAGTTACTCGATATTTAGCAATCAGCCCCAGCATTTT. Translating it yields CASSYSIFSNQPQHF.

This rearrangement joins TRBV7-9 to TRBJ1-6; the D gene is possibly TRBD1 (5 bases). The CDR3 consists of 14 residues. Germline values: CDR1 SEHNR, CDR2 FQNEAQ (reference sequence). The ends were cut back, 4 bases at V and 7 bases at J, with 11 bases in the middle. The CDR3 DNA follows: TGTGCCAGCAGCTCACAAGGGGAAAATTCACCCCTCCACTTT. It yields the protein CASSSQGENSPLHF.

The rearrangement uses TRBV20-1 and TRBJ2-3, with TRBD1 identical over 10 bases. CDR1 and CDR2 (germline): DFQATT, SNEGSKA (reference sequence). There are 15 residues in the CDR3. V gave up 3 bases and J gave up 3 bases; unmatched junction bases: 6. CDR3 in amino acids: CSASDRDRGTDTQYF. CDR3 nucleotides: TGCAGTGCTAGCGACCGGGACAGGGGAACAGATACGCAGTATTTT.

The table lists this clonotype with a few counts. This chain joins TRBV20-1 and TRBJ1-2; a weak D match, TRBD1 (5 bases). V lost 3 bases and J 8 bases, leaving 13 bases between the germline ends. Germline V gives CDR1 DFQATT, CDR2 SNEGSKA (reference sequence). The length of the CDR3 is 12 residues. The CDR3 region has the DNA TGCAGTGCTAGCGGACACGGGGCGGGCTACACCTTC. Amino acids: CSASGHGAGYTF.

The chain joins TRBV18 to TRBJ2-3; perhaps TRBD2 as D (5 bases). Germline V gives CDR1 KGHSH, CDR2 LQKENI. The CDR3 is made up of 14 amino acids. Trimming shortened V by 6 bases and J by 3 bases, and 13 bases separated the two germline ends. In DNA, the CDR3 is TGTGCCAGCTCGGCGGCTCCGGGGACAGATACGCAGTATTTT. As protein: CASSAAPGTDTQYF. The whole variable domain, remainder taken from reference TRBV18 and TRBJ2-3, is NAGVMQNPRHLVRRRGQEARLRCSPMKGHSHVYWYRQLPEEGLKFMVYLQKENIIDESGMPKERFSAEFPKEGPSILRIQQVVRGDSAAYFCASSAAPGTDTQYFGPGTRLTVL.

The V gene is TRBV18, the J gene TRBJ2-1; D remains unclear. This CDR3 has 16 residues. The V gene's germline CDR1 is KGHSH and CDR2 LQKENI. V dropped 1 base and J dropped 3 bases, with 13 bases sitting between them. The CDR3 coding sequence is TGTGCCAGCTCACCACGCGTAGCCCTACGCTACAATGAGCAGTTCTTC. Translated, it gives CASSPRVALRYNEQFF.